This T cell receptor (beta chain) derives from a study of CD8+CD57+ T cells in acquired aplastic anemia. Study details: The DNA of sorted CD4+ and CD8+ cells averaged 3.2 ug.

The CDR3 runs to 15 residues. The V gene lost 10 bases and the J gene lost 0 bases, with 13 bases spanning the gap. Germline CDR1 is SNHLY and CDR2 is FYNNEI. Genomic DNA constituted the template upon which TCR beta VDJ and CDR3 profiling was performed. From the reads, TCRdb called clonotypes with MiXCR, one entry per CDR3 protein. The table has some 280,000 distinct CDR3 sequences, about 56% seen once. The TCR originated in a human donor with severe aplastic anemia or a healthy control (not recorded which). This chain joins TRBV2 and TRBJ1-6; D gene uncertain. Source material: sorted CD4+, CD8+, or CD8+CD57+ T cells (not recorded which) from PBMCs. CDR3 sequence: CATQAGSSYNSPLHF. The CDR3 coding sequence is TGTGCCACCCAGGCCGGGAGCTCCTATAATTCACCCCTCCACTTT. The full variable domain, completed using reference TRBV2 and TRBJ1-6, is EPEVTQTPSHQVTQMGQEVILRCVPISNHLYFYWYRQILGQKVEFLVSFYNNEISEKSEIFDDQFSVERPDGSNFTLKIRSTKLEDSAMYFCATQAGSSYNSPLHFGNGTRLTVT.